The T cell receptor beta chain under discussion was sequenced for a study of T cell responses to AZD1222 COVID-19 vaccine. Overall study findings and caveats: Only 5 or 6 people who got AZD1222 tested seropositive at baseline. Clonal diversity was possibly underestimated, and white British individuals and females predominated among donors. Vaccine-related CD4 TCRs covered spike, predominating at 160-218 and 743-854.

About this clone: Antigen specificity is unknown.

Assay used: immunoSEQ multiplex PCR; TCRdb lists only in-frame clones, some missing. The sample carries some 120,000 clones, roughly 84% recorded once. Sequenced here: peripheral blood, sampled on day 0 of AZD1222 vaccination. The receptor was derived from an adult in good health.

CDR3 loop: CSVVGASTEAFF. For the CDR3, the DNA is TGCAGCGTTGTGGGGGCGAGCACTGAAGCTTTCTTT. This chain joins TRBV29-1 and TRBJ1-1; D is perhaps TRBD1 (6 bases). Germline-derived CDR1 and CDR2 are SQVTM and ANQGSEA. The CDR3 consists of 12 residues. Trimming removed 4 bases from V and 4 bases from J, with 10 bases in between.